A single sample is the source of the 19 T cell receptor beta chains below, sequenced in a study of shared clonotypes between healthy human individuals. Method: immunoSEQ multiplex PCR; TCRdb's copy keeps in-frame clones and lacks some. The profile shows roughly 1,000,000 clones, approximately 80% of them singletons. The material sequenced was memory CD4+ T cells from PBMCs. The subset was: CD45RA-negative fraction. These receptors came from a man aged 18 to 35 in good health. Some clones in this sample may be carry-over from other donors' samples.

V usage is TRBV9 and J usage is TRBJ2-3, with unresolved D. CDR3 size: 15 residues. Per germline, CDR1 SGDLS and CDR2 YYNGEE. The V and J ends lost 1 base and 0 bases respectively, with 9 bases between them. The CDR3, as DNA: TGTGCCAGCAGCGTATCGGCTACTAGCACAGATACGCAGTATTTT. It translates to CASSVSATSTDTQYF.

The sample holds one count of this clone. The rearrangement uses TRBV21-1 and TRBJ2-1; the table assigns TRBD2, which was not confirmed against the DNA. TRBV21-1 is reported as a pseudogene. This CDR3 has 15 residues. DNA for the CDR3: TGTGCCAGCAGCCGGCGGGAGGGCCCCTACAATGAGCAGTTCTTC. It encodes CASSRREGPYNEQFF.

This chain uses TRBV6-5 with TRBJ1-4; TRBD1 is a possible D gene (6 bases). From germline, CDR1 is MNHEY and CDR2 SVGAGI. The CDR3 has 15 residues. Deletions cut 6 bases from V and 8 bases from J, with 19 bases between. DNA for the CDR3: TGTGCCAGCAGCAGGACACAGGGTGGGGGCGAAAAACTGTTTTTT. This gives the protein CASSRTQGGGEKLFF.

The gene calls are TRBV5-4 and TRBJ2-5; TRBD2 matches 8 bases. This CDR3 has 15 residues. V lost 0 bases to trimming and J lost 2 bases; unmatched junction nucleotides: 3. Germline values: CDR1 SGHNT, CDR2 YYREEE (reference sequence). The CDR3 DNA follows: TGTGCCAGCAGCTTGGCGGGAGGGCTACAAGAGACCCAGTACTTC. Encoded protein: CASSLAGGLQETQYF.

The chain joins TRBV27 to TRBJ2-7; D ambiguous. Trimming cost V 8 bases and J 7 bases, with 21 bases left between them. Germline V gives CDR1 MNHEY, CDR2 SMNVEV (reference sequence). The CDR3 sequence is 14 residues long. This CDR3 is CASSRTIYVGEQYF. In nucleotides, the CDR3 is TGTGCCAGCTCAAGGACGATATACGTGGGTGAGCAGTACTTC.

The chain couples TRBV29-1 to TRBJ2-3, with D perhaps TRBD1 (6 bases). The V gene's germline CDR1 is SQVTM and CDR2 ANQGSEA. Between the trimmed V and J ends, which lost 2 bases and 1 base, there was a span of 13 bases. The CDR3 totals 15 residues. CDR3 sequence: CSVESPPGGTDTQYF. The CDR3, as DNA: TGCAGCGTTGAATCTCCTCCAGGGGGCACAGATACGCAGTATTTT.

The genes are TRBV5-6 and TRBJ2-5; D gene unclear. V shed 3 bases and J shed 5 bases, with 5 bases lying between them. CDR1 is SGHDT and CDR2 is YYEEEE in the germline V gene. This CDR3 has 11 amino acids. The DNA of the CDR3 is TGTGCCAGCAGCTCCGGGGAGACCCAGTACTTC. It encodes CASSSGETQYF.

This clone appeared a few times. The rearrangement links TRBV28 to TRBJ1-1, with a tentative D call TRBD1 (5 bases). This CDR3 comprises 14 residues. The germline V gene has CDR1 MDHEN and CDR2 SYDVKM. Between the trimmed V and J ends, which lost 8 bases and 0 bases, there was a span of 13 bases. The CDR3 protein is CASEPGRMNTEAFF. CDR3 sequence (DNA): TGTGCCAGCGAACCGGGACGGATGAACACTGAAGCTTTCTTT.

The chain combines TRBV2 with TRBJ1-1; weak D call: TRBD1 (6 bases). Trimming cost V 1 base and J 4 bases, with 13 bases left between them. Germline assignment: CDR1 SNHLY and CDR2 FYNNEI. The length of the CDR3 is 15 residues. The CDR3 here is CASSEEGGFGTEAFF. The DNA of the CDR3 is TGTGCCAGCAGTGAAGAAGGGGGATTTGGCACTGAAGCTTTCTTT.

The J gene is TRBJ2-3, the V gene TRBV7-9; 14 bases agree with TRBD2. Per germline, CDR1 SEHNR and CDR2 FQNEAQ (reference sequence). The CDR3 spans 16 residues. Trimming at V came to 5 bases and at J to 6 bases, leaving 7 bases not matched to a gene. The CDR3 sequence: CASSQGLAGVRDTQYF. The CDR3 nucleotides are TGTGCCAGCAGCCAGGGACTAGCGGGAGTAAGGGATACGCAGTATTTT. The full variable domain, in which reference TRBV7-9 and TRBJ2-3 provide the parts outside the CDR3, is DTGVSQNPRHKITKRGQNVTFRCDPISEHNRLYWYRQTLGQGPEFLTYFQNEAQLEKSRLLSDRFSAERPKGSFSTLEIQRTEQGDSAMYLCASSQGLAGVRDTQYFGPGTRLTVL.

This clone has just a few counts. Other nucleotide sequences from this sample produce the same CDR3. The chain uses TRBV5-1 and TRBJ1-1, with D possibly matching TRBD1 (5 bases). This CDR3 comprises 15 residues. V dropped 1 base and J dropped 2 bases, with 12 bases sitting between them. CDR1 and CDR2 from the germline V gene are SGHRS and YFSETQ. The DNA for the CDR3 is TGCGCCAGCAGCTTGCTGTCAGGGTCTAACACTGAAGCTTTCTTT. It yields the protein CASSLLSGSNTEAFF.

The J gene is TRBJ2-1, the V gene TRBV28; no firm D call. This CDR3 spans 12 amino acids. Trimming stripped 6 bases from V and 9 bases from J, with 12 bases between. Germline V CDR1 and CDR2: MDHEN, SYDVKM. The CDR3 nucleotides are TGTGCCAGCAGGGCAGCGTATAGTGAGCAGTTCTTC. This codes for CASRAAYSEQFF.

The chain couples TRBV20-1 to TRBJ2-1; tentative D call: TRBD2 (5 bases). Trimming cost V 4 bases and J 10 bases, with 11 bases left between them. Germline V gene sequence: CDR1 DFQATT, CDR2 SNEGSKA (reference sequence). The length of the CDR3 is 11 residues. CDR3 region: CSANLGLEQFF. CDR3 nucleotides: TGCAGTGCTAACCTAGGACTCGAGCAGTTCTTC.

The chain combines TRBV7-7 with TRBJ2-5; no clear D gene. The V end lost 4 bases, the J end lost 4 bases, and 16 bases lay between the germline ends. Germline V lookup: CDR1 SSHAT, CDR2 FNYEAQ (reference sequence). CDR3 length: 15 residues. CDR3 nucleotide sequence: TGTGCCAGCAGCTCAGAAGGTCTCCTCGGAGAGACCCAGTACTTC. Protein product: CASSSEGLLGETQYF.

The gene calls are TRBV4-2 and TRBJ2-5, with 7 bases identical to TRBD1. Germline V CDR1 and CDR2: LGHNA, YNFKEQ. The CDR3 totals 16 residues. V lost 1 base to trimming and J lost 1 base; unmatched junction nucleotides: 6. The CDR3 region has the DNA TGTGCCAGCAGCCAAGGCCATGAGGGGGCCCAAGAGACCCAGTACTTC. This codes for CASSQGHEGAQETQYF.

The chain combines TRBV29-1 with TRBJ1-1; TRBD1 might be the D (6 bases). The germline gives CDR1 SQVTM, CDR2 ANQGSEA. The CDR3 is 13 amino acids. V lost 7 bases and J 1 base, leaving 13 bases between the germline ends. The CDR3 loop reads CSALKTGNTEAFF. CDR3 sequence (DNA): TGCAGCGCCCTGAAGACAGGGAACACTGAAGCTTTCTTT.

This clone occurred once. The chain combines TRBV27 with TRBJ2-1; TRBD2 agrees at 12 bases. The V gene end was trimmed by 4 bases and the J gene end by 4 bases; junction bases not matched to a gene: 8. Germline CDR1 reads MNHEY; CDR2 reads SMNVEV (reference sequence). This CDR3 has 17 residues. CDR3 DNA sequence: TGTGCCAGCAGTTCCCTAGCGGGAGGGAGGGGGTACAATGAGCAGTTCTTC. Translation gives CASSSLAGGRGYNEQFF.

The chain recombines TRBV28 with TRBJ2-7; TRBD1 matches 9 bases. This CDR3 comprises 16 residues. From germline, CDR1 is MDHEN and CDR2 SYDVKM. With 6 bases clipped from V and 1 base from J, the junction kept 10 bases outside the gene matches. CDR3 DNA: TGTGCCAGCAGGCCACAAGGGGGGACAGGGTCCTACGAGCAGTACTTC. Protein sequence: CASRPQGGTGSYEQYF. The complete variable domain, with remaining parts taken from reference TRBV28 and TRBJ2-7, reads DVKVTQSSRYLVKRTGEKVFLECVQDMDHENMFWYRQDPGLGLRLIYFSYDVKMKEKGDIPEGYSVSREKKERFSLILESASTNQTSMYLCASRPQGGTGSYEQYFGPGTRLTVT.

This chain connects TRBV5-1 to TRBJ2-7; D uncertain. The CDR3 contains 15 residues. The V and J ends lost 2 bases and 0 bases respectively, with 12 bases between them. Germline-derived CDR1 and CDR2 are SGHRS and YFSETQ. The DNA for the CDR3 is TGCGCCAGCAGCTTCTCAAAGGAAAGCTCCTACGAGCAGTACTTC. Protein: CASSFSKESSYEQYF.